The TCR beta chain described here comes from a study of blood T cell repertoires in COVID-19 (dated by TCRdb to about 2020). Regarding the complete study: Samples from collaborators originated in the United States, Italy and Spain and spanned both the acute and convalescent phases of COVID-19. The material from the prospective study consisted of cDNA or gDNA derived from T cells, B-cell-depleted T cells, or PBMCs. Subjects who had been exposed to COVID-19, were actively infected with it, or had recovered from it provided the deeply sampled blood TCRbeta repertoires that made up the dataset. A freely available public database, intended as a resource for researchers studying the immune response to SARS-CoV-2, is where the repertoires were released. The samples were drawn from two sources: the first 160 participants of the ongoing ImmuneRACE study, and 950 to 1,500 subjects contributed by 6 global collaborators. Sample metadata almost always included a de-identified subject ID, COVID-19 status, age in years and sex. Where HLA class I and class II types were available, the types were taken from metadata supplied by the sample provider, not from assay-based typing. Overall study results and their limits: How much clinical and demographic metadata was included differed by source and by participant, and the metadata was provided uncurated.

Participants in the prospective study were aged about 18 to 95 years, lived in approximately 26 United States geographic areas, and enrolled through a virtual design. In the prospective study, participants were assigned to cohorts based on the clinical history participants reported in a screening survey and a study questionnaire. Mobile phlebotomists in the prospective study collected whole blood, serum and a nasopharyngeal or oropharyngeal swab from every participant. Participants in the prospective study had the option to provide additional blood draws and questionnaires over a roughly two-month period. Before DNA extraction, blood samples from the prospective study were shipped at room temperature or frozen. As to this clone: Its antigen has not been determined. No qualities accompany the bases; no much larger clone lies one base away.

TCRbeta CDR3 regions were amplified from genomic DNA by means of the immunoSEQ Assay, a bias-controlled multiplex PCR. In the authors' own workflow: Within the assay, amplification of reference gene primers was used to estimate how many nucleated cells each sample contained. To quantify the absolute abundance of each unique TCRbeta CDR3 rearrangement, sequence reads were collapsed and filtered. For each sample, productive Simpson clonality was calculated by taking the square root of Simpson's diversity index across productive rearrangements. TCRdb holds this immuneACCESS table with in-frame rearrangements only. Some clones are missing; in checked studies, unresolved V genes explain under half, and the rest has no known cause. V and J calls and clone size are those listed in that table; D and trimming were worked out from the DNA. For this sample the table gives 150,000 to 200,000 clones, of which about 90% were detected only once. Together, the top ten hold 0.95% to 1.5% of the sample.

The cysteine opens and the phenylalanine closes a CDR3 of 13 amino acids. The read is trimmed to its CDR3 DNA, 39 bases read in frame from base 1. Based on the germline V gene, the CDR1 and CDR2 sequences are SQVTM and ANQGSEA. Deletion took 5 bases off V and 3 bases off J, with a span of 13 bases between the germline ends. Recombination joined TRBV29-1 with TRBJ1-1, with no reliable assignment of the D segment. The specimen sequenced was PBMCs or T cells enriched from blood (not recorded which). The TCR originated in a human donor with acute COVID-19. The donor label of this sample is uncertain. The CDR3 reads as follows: CSVREGEYTEAFF. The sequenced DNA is TGCAGCGTTCGAGAGGGCGAGTACACTGAAGCTTTCTTT.